The 5 T cell receptor beta chains presented below share a single source sample, sequenced in a study of T cell responses to AZD1222 COVID-19 vaccine. TCRdb's table, derived via immunoSEQ multiplex PCR, lists solely in-frame clones and lacks some. The sample yields 200,000 to 250,000 clones, 94% seen once. The sample in question was peripheral blood, obtained 28 days after the second dose of the MenACWY control vaccine. Every receptor here comes from an adult who received the MenACWY meningococcal vaccine as a control.

This clone was counted a few times. The genes are TRBV25-1 and TRBJ2-7, with D possibly matching TRBD2 (6 bases). Trimming pared 1 base from V and 2 bases from J, leaving 12 bases between. This CDR3 is built from 15 residues. Germline V gene sequence: CDR1 MGHDK, CDR2 SYGVNS. CDR3 region: CASSEFGGRPYEQYF. DNA for the CDR3: TGTGCCAGCAGTGAATTCGGGGGAAGGCCCTACGAGCAGTACTTC.

The V and J genes are TRBV9 and TRBJ2-3; 11 nucleotides match TRBD2. Per germline, CDR1 SGDLS and CDR2 YYNGEE. The length of the CDR3 is 17 residues. Trimming at V came to 0 bases and at J to 0 bases, leaving 3 bases not matched to a gene. The CDR3 DNA follows: TGTGCCAGCAGCGTAGTAGCGGGAGGGCCCAGCACAGATACGCAGTATTTT. It translates to CASSVVAGGPSTDTQYF.

The rearrangement joins TRBV4-1 to TRBJ1-6; unclear D gene. The V gene's germline CDR1 is MGHRA and CDR2 YSYEKL. The CDR3 spans 14 residues. V was clipped by 0 bases and J by 3 bases, with 3 bases between them. This CDR3 reads CASSQDNYNSPLHF. The CDR3 DNA is TGCGCCAGCAGCCAAGATAACTATAATTCACCCCTCCACTTT.

The V and J genes are TRBV4-1 and TRBJ1-3; D uncertain. There are 14 residues in the CDR3. The germline V and J ends were trimmed by 1 base and 0 bases, with 4 bases remaining between them. CDR1 MGHRA and CDR2 YSYEKL come from the germline V gene. This chain's CDR3 is CASSQARSGNTIYF. In DNA, the CDR3 is TGCGCCAGCAGCCAAGCCCGCTCTGGAAACACCATATATTTT.

This clone was found once. The chain uses TRBV5-8 and TRBJ2-2, with a weak D call TRBD2 (5 bases). The V end lost 4 bases, the J end lost 0 bases, and 10 bases lay between the germline ends. The CDR3 loop spans 15 amino acids. In germline, CDR1 is SGHTS, CDR2 YDEGEE. CDR3: CASSRGQTNTGELFF. CDR3 coding DNA: TGTGCCAGCAGCCGCGGGCAGACGAACACCGGGGAGCTGTTTTTT.